This TCR beta chain stems from a study of shared clonotypes between healthy human individuals. The CDR3 runs 12 residues. The germline gives CDR1 ENHRY, CDR2 SYGVKD. Between the trimmed V and J ends, which lost 3 bases and 4 bases, there was a span of 6 bases. Notes on the study in general: Rarefaction indicated that sorted-subset sequencing remained incomplete although depth was large.

Memory CD4+ cells were the fraction left after CD45RA+ naive selection. Clones were sequenced by immunoSEQ multiplex PCR, and TCRdb holds only the in-frame ones, with some missing. Here the sample spans some 2,500,000 clones, around 93% being singletons. Details on this clone: Its specificity is not known.

The sequenced sample was naive CD4+ T cells from PBMCs. Subset noted: CD45RA+ positively selected. This receptor was identified in a man between 18 and 29 years old in good health. Some clones in this sample may be carry-over from other donors' samples. This chain links TRBV10-3 with TRBJ1-1, with D possibly matching TRBD1 (5 bases). This CDR3 is CAISEGVTEAFF. In nucleotides, the CDR3 is TGTGCCATCAGTGAAGGGGTCACTGAAGCTTTCTTT.